This T cell receptor (beta chain) was retrieved from a study of blood T cells in healthy people across ages. The V end was cut by 6 bases, the J end by 6 bases, with 5 bases between. The CDR3 has 11 amino acids. Each sample yielded at least 6 million isolated PBMCs. Primers used in a second PCR of roughly 7 to 12 cycles were a sample-barcoded 5' primer and a J-beta primer mix. Tags on each cDNA molecule came from a template-switch adaptor with 12 random nucleotides. TCRdb independently ran MiXCR on the 5' RACE reads; one entry per CDR3 protein. In the table there are 1.5 million to 2 million distinct CDR3 sequences, 49% of which are singletons.

The chain links TRBV12-3 or TRBV12-4 to TRBJ2-2; D ambiguous. The sequenced sample was blood. The clonotype was recovered from a woman aged 40 to 55 in good health. CDR3 sequence (DNA): TGTGCCAGCAGAGAGGCCGGGGAGCTGTTTTTT. This sequence encodes CASREAGELFF.